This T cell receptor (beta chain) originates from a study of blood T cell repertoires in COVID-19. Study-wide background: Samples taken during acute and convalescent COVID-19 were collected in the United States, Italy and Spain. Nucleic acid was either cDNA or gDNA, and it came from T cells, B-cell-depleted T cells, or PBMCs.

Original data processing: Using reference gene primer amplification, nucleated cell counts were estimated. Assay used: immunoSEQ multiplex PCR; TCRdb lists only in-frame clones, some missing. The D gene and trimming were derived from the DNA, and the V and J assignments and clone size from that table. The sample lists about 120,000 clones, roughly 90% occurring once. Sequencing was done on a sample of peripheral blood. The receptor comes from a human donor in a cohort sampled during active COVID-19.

The CDR3 coding sequence is TGTGCCAGCAGCTCGATAACTAGCGTGAACACCGGGGAGCTGTTTTTT. Its protein is CASSSITSVNTGELFF. This chain connects TRBV5-4 to TRBJ2-2; 7 bases map to TRBD2. CDR3 size: 16 residues. Unmatched junction bases numbered 6, after V lost 3 bases and J lost 1 base. The germline V gene encodes CDR1 SGHNT and CDR2 YYREEE (reference sequence).